This T cell receptor (beta chain) was recorded in a study of blood T cell repertoires in COVID-19. The CDR3 has 18 amino acids. V gave up 7 bases and J gave up 2 bases; unmatched junction bases: 15. From germline, CDR1 is WNHNN and CDR2 SYGVQD (reference sequence). Sequenced by immunoSEQ multiplex PCR; TCRdb stores in-frame clones only, minus some. The sample lists a few hundred thousand clones, 80% to 90% occurring once. The source material was PBMCs or T cells enriched from blood (not recorded which). The V call is TRBV10-1, the J call TRBJ2-7; 12 nucleotides line up with TRBD2. This clonotype originated in a man aged 30 to 39 in a cohort exposed to, infected with or recovered from COVID-19 (not recorded which). The CDR3 nucleotides are TGCGCCAGCATAGGACCGATCCGCGGACTAGCGGGAACCTACGAGCAGTACTTC. Its protein product is CASIGPIRGLAGTYEQYF.